The T cell receptor (beta chain) described here comes from a study of OX40 agonist ivuxolimab in advanced cancers. General notes on the study: Ivuxolimab, which targeted the costimulatory receptor OX40 (CD134), was an agonistic, fully human IgG2 monoclonal antibody. Intravenous ivuxolimab was administered to patients every 2 weeks at six dose levels: 0.01, 0.1, 0.3, 1.5, 3 and 10 mg/kg. Of the approximately 54 patients in dose escalation, some 19 had hepatocellular carcinoma, roughly 15 had melanoma, 9 had renal cell carcinoma and 9 had head and neck cancer. In the dose-escalation cohort, roughly 80% of patients were male, and the mean age was about 55 years, with a range of 23 to 79. Patients were allowed to have had prior anti-PD-1, anti-PD-L1 or anti-CTLA-4 therapy, and approximately 40% of the dose-escalation patients had been treated with checkpoint inhibitors. Partial responses were achieved by three dose-escalation patients, of whom one had hepatocellular carcinoma and two had cutaneous melanoma. The point of sequencing TCRbeta in the periphery was to test whether ivuxolimab changed TCR sequence diversity and drove clonal T-cell expansion. The paper reports the monotherapy dose-escalation portion (N = 52 patients) of the phase I ivuxolimab trial.

V is shortened by 0 bases, J by 0 bases, and the region joining them spans 10 bases. CDR3 length: 16 amino acids, cysteine to phenylalanine. Left in the record is the CDR3 DNA by itself, 48 bases read in frame from the first base. CDR1 is given as LGHNA and CDR2 as YSLEER, both from the germline V gene. To sequence the TCRbeta CDR3 region, genomic DNA was isolated from the sorted cells. The immunoSEQ Assay was used for sequencing of TCRbeta CDR3 regions. Entries here come from immuneACCESS through TCRdb and include only in-frame sequences with V and J called. Some clones fail to appear in such tables; in the studies checked, an unresolved V gene covers under half of the shortfall, and the cause of the remainder is unknown. The sample table shows about 120,000 clones, and roughly 87% are seen once. The ten largest clones capture 0.27% of the sample. This clone came up a few times. The target of this receptor is not known. Base qualities are not provided; no much larger clone lies one nucleotide away.

The research as a whole found: At doses of 0.1 to 3.0 mg/kg, clonal expansion of both CD4+ and CD8+ blood T cells was observed from baseline to week 6. Low levels of normalized T-cell clonal expansion were also shown by some nonresponding patients. After ivuxolimab, more expanded clones were found on average in CD8+ T cells than in CD4+ T cells. In the 0.1-3.0 mg/kg groups, partial responders had among the lowest normalized peripheral clonal expansion, particularly in CD8+ T cells. The antigen specificity of the clonally expanded peripheral T cells was not determined.

Patients with a history of autoimmune disease or receiving systemic immunosuppression were excluded from the trial. Peripheral blood for TCR sequencing was collected from all dose cohorts at baseline, on cycle 4 day 1, and on cycle 7 day 1. Samples came from an open-label, multicenter, first-in-human phase I dose-escalation trial of ivuxolimab. Adults with locally advanced or metastatic head and neck squamous cell, hepatocellular, melanoma or renal cell carcinoma were enrolled in the trial. CD4+ and CD8+ T cells were sorted separately from peripheral blood before TCR sequencing. The sample here was CD4+ or CD8+ T cells sorted from blood, taken in a trial of the OX40 agonist ivuxolimab. The sequence was obtained from an adult with an advanced solid tumor such as melanoma, head and neck, liver or kidney cancer. This chain is built from TRBV4-3 and TRBJ2-3, with no D gene named confidently. The CDR3 amino acid sequence is: CASSQDSTPSTDTQYF. The nucleotides read TGCGCCAGCAGCCAAGATTCCACGCCTAGCACAGATACGCAGTATTTT.